Each of the 12 T cell receptor beta chains below was sequenced from the same sample in a study of neurological immune-mediated disorders. Each CDR3 protein gets one entry after TCRdb re-called the 5' RACE reads with MiXCR. Of some 50,000 distinct CDR3 sequences listed, 1.5% to 2% are singletons. Sequenced input: PBMCs. Receptors originate from a middle-aged woman with multiple sclerosis.

This clonotype came up many times. V is TRBV5-1 and J is TRBJ1-1; perhaps TRBD1 as D (5 bases). V was shortened by 6 bases and J by 0 bases, with 18 bases between the two germline ends. Germline lookup yields CDR1 SGHRS and CDR2 YFSETQ. The CDR3 runs 16 residues. The CDR3 reads CASKEGSDFMNTEAFF. DNA for the CDR3: TGCGCCAGCAAAGAGGGGTCGGATTTCATGAACACTGAAGCTTTCTTT. The whole variable domain, filled in from reference TRBV5-1 and TRBJ1-1, reads KAGVTQTPRYLIKTRGQQVTLSCSPISGHRSVSWYQQTPGQGLQFLFEYFSETQRNKGNFPGRFSGRQFSNSRSEMNVSTLELGDSALYLCASKEGSDFMNTEAFFGQGTRLTVV.

This clonotype was counted only a few times. A much larger clone lies one base from this, so it may be a read error. The CDR3 ends on some other residue instead of the conserved phenylalanine or tryptophan, so this is likely a read error. CDR3 in amino acids: CASSPPGTGYGYTI. In nucleotides, the CDR3 is TGTGCCAGCTCACCACCGGGAACTGGTTATGGCTACACCATC. V is TRBV18 and J is TRBJ1-2, with D unresolved. Germline values: CDR1 KGHSH, CDR2 LQKENI. The CDR3 loop spans 14 amino acids. V was cut by 0 bases and J by 5 bases, with 10 bases left in between.

This clonotype has a count of ten or more. V is TRBV9 and J is TRBJ1-1; D possibly corresponds to TRBD1 (6 bases). The V gene lost 3 bases and the J gene lost 0 bases, with 9 bases spanning the gap. The CDR3 has 14 residues. Germline loops: CDR1 SGDLS, CDR2 YYNGEE. CDR3 protein: CASSADRLNTEAFF. CDR3 coding DNA: TGTGCCAGCAGCGCGGACAGACTGAACACTGAAGCTTTCTTT.

This clonotype was detected ten times or more. This rearrangement joins TRBV6-5 to TRBJ1-3, with 8 bases that match TRBD1. V lost 4 bases, J lost 0 bases, and 8 bases stayed unmatched. The CDR3 loop spans 17 amino acids. The germline gives CDR1 MNHEY, CDR2 SVGAGI. DNA for the CDR3: TGTGCCAGCAGTTGGGGTGGACAGGGCTTCTCTGGAAACACCATATATTTT. Its protein is CASSWGGQGFSGNTIYF.

This clonotype was recorded at least ten times. The chain joins TRBV4-1 to TRBJ2-2; 9 positions match TRBD1. CDR1 MGHRA and CDR2 YSYEKL come from the germline V gene. The CDR3 is 16 residues long. With 4 bases clipped from V and 4 bases from J, the junction kept 7 bases outside the gene matches. The CDR3 loop reads CASSRGQGESTGELFF. The CDR3, as DNA: TGCGCCAGCAGCCGGGGACAGGGAGAGAGCACCGGGGAGCTGTTTTTT.

The sample holds many counts of this clonotype. V usage is TRBV5-1 and J usage is TRBJ1-2; no clear D. V lost 0 bases and J 0 bases, leaving 6 bases between the germline ends. The germline V gene has CDR1 SGHRS and CDR2 YFSETQ. The CDR3 covers 14 residues. CDR3 amino acids: CASSLDRANYGYTF. CDR3 nucleotides: TGCGCCAGCAGCTTGGACAGAGCTAACTATGGCTACACCTTC.

This clonotype has ten or more counts. The chain recombines TRBV7-8 with TRBJ1-4; D not certain. The CDR3 extends over 16 amino acids. From germline, CDR1 is SGHVS and CDR2 FQNEAQ. Trimming shortened V by 2 bases and J by 8 bases, and 18 bases separated the two germline ends. In nucleotides, the CDR3 is TGTGCCAGCAGCTTATATTCGGGCGGACTAAAAGAAAAACTGTTTTTT. Its protein product is CASSLYSGGLKEKLFF. The entire variable domain, with the rest obtained from reference TRBV7-8 and TRBJ1-4, is as follows: GAGVSQSPRYKVAKRGQDVALRCDPISGHVSLFWYQQALGQGPEFLTYFQNEAQLDKSGLPSDRFFAERPEGSVSTLKIQRTQQEDSAVYLCASSLYSGGLKEKLFFGSGTQLSVL.

This clonotype occurred many times. V usage is TRBV7-8 and J usage is TRBJ1-1; 10 nucleotides align to TRBD1. The junction had 6 bases not matched to a gene; V was cut back by 1 base and J by 7 bases. CDR3 length equals 15 residues. Germline V gives CDR1 SGHVS, CDR2 FQNEAQ. CDR3 protein: CASSLGGQGTGEAFF. Written as DNA, the CDR3 is TGTGCCAGCAGCTTAGGGGGACAGGGGACAGGTGAAGCTTTCTTT.

There are many counts of this clonotype. The genes are TRBV20-1 and TRBJ2-7; D is unclear. V was shortened by 6 bases and J by 1 base, with 7 bases between the two germline ends. The CDR3 covers 11 residues. CDR1 DFQATT and CDR2 SNEGSKA come from the germline V gene (reference sequence). Here the CDR3 reads CSAGPSYEQYF. The DNA for the CDR3 is TGCAGTGCAGGCCCGTCCTACGAGCAGTACTTC.

This clonotype has ten or more counts. The chain is built from TRBV20-1 and TRBJ2-7, with 13 bases fitting TRBD2. The germline CDR1 and CDR2 sequences are DFQATT and SNEGSKA (reference sequence). Losses at the gene ends were 3 bases for V and 12 bases for J; bases not matched to a gene: 14. The CDR3 spans 15 residues. This CDR3 reads CSARRQGTSGVFWYF. In DNA, the CDR3 is TGCAGTGCTAGGCGGCAGGGGACTAGCGGGGTTTTTTGGTACTTC.

The table lists this clonotype with many counts. The chain is built from TRBV7-2 and TRBJ1-4; D is ambiguous. The germline CDR1 and CDR2 sequences are SGHTA and FQGNSA. Trimming cost V 2 bases and J 5 bases, with 3 bases left between them. The CDR3 totals 12 residues. CDR3 coding DNA: TGTGCCAGCAGCTTACAGAATGAAAAACTGTTTTTT. Its protein is CASSLQNEKLFF.

This clonotype was detected many times. The chain links TRBV20-1 to TRBJ1-1, with TRBD1 as a possible D gene (6 bases). From germline, CDR1 is DFQATT and CDR2 SNEGSKA (reference sequence). V dropped 5 bases and J dropped 1 base, with 11 bases sitting between them. This CDR3 contains 13 residues. Here the CDR3 DNA reads TGCAGTGCTGGGGGCTCAACGAACACTGAAGCTTTCTTT. Translation: CSAGGSTNTEAFF.